A single sample is the source of the 27 T cell receptor beta chains below, sequenced in a study of blood T cell repertoires in COVID-19. The protocol was immunoSEQ multiplex PCR, while the TCRdb copy is restricted to in-frame clones and leaves out a portion. In the table there are 250,000 to 300,000 clones, about 81% of which are singletons. The source material was PBMCs or T cells enriched from blood (not recorded which). The source is a man between 25 and 39 years old with acute COVID-19.

This chain links TRBV19 with TRBJ2-2; the D gene is possibly TRBD2 (6 bases). The V end was cut by 0 bases, the J end by 6 bases, with 11 bases between. The CDR3 spans 15 residues. CDR1 and CDR2 (germline): LNHDA, SQIVND (reference sequence). The CDR3 sequence: CASSIEVLAPGELFF. The DNA for the CDR3 is TGTGCCAGTAGTATAGAGGTCCTAGCGCCCGGGGAGCTGTTTTTT.

The rearrangement uses TRBV11-3 and TRBJ2-5; 9 bases are shared with TRBD1. Germline V gives CDR1 SGHNT, CDR2 YENEEA. CDR3 size: 16 residues. The V segment lost 4 bases and the J segment 3 bases; nucleotides outside the gene matches: 9. The CDR3: CASSYGTGTREETQYF. The DNA of the CDR3 is TGTGCCAGCAGCTACGGGACAGGGACGCGGGAAGAGACCCAGTACTTC.

The chain is built from TRBV2 and TRBJ2-2; TRBD2 is a possible D gene (7 bases). The CDR3 is 15 amino acids. V lost 7 bases and J lost 4, with 16 bases in between. Germline CDR1 is SNHLY and CDR2 is FYNNEI. For the CDR3, the DNA is TGTGCCAGCACCAGAACAGGGACTACCACCGGGGAGCTGTTTTTT. Encoded protein: CASTRTGTTTGELFF.

The chain uses TRBV19 and TRBJ1-4; D is perhaps TRBD1 (6 bases). V dropped 4 bases and J dropped 0 bases, with 12 bases sitting between them. There are 16 residues in the CDR3. Germline V lookup: CDR1 LNHDA, CDR2 SQIVND (reference sequence). Written as DNA, the CDR3 is TGTGCCAGTAGTACCCGGCAGGGGTCAACTAATGAAAAACTGTTTTTT. Amino acids: CASSTRQGSTNEKLFF.

The chain combines TRBV3-1 (or the pseudogene TRBV3-2) with TRBJ1-1, with TRBD1 matching 11 bases. Germline lookup yields CDR1 LGHDT and CDR2 YNNKEL (reference sequence). V was pared by 5 bases and J by 5 bases, with 10 bases of the junction left unmatched. The CDR3 loop spans 16 amino acids. Here the CDR3 reads CASSNLTGTGGTEAFF. DNA for the CDR3: TGTGCCAGCAGCAACCTTACCGGGACAGGGGGTACTGAAGCTTTCTTT.

This clone was observed a single time. The rearrangement joins TRBV6-6 to TRBJ2-5; TRBD2 matches at 15 bases. Germline CDR1 reads MNHNY; CDR2 reads SVGAGI (reference sequence). The CDR3 is 17 amino acids. The trim removed 5 bases at V and 3 bases at J, leaving 7 bases unmatched. The CDR3 DNA reads TGTGCCAGCAGTCCCGGGACTAGCGGGAGGAGGGAAGAGACCCAGTACTTC. Its translation is CASSPGTSGRREETQYF.

The chain links TRBV19 to TRBJ1-2; D gene ambiguous. This CDR3 contains 14 residues. Trimming stripped 1 base from V and 0 bases from J, with 6 bases between. Germline V gene lookup returns CDR1 LNHDA and CDR2 SQIVND (reference sequence). CDR3: CASSIGASNYGYTF. CDR3 nucleotides: TGTGCCAGTAGTATAGGGGCATCTAACTATGGCTACACCTTC.

V gene TRBV9 combines with J gene TRBJ1-6; D is uncertain. Trimming removed 4 bases at V and 7 bases at J, with 6 bases between. The CDR3 has 12 residues. Germline loops: CDR1 SGDLS, CDR2 YYNGEE. Here the CDR3 reads CASSTPNSPLHF. CDR3 sequence (DNA): TGTGCCAGCAGCACTCCGAATTCACCCCTCCACTTT. Supplemented by reference TRBV9 and TRBJ1-6, the full variable domain reads DSGVTQTPKHLITATGQRVTLRCSPRSGDLSVYWYQQSLDQGLQFLIQYYNGEERAKGNILERFSAQQFPDLHSELNLSSLELGDSALYFCASSTPNSPLHFGNGTRLTVT.

The chain combines TRBV19 with TRBJ2-1; 7 nucleotides align to TRBD2. CDR3 size: 16 residues. J gave up 5 bases and V 8 bases, and 15 bases lay outside the gene matches. Germline CDR1 and CDR2: LNHDA and SQIVND (reference sequence). The chain's CDR3 is CASSGTISRANNEQFF. The CDR3 DNA reads TGTGCCAGTTCCGGGACTATCTCGCGTGCGAACAATGAGCAGTTCTTC.

This chain connects TRBV19 to TRBJ1-3; no clear D. From germline, CDR1 is LNHDA and CDR2 SQIVND (reference sequence). The V gene lost 7 bases and the J gene lost 1 base, with 11 bases spanning the gap. The CDR3 has 14 residues. This CDR3 reads CASTNAGSGNTIYF. As DNA, the CDR3 is TGTGCCAGTACCAATGCGGGGTCTGGAAACACCATATATTTT.

J is TRBJ1-1 and V is TRBV29-1; maybe TRBD1 (5 bases). The CDR3 runs 12 residues. V was pared by 7 bases and J by 4 bases, with 13 bases between. CDR1 SQVTM and CDR2 ANQGSEA come from the germline V gene. CDR3 nucleotides: TGCAGCGGGCGGGACGGCCTCACTGAAGCTTTCTTT. This sequence encodes CSGRDGLTEAFF.

A few counts support this clone. V usage is TRBV5-4 and J usage is TRBJ1-3; D gene unclear. CDR1 and CDR2 (germline): SGHNT, YYREEE (reference sequence). This CDR3 has 12 residues. The germline V and J ends were trimmed by 7 bases and 0 bases, with 5 bases remaining between them. CDR3 amino acids: CASSGSGNTIYF. The CDR3 coding sequence is TGTGCCAGCTCAGGCTCTGGAAACACCATATATTTT. Variable domain in full (rest from reference TRBV5-4 and TRBJ1-3): ETGVTQSPTHLIKTRGQQVTLRCSSQSGHNTVSWYQQALGQGPQFIFQYYREEENGRGNFPPRFSGLQFPNYSSELNVNALELDDSALYLCASSGSGNTIYFGEGSWLTVV.

The chain combines TRBV20-1 with TRBJ1-1; no definite D call. Trimming shortened V by 4 bases and J by 0 bases, and 3 bases separated the two germline ends. The CDR3 totals 11 residues. The germline CDR1 and CDR2 sequences are DFQATT and SNEGSKA (reference sequence). The CDR3 nucleotides read TGCAGTGCTACAGTGAACACTGAAGCTTTCTTT. It codes for CSATVNTEAFF.

The chain employs TRBV21-1 and TRBJ1-1. TRBV21-1 is annotated as a pseudogene. The CDR3 is 14 residues long. In DNA form, the CDR3 reads TGTGCCAGCAGCAAACGGGGGGCCGGGACTGAAGCTTTCTTT. This codes for CASSKRGAGTEAFF.

The V and J genes are TRBV5-6 and TRBJ1-5; a possible D gene is TRBD1 (6 bases). There are 17 residues in the CDR3. Between the trimmed V and J ends, which lost 4 bases and 3 bases, there was a span of 20 bases. Germline CDR1 and CDR2: SGHDT and YYEEEE. CDR3 residues: CASSHSLTGKNNQPQHF. The CDR3 DNA reads as TGTGCCAGCAGCCACTCCTTGACAGGAAAGAACAATCAGCCCCAGCATTTT.

The CDR3 DNA reads as TGTGCCAGCAGTGACTTAACCGGGACAGCGAACAATGAGCAGTTCTTC. Its protein is CASSDLTGTANNEQFF. The chain carries TRBV6-4 and TRBJ2-1; 7 bases are shared with TRBD1. Trimming at V came to 1 base and at J to 5 bases, leaving 8 bases not matched to a gene. The CDR3 totals 16 residues. Germline V gene data show CDR1 as MRHNA and CDR2 as SNTAGT.

The chain combines TRBV4-1 with TRBJ2-5, with 8 nucleotides matching TRBD1. Germline CDR1 and CDR2: MGHRA and YSYEKL. V was clipped by 4 bases and J by 5 bases; unmatched bases: 12. CDR3 length: 16 amino acids. The CDR3, as DNA: TGCGCCAGCAGCCGAGAAGGACAGGGAGGTCGGGAGACCCAGTACTTC. Translation: CASSREGQGGRETQYF.

This rearrangement joins TRBV4-2 to TRBJ1-2; the D is unclear. This CDR3 spans 15 amino acids. V was trimmed by 0 bases and J by 1 base, leaving 9 bases between them. The germline CDR1 and CDR2 sequences are LGHNA and YNFKEQ. This chain's CDR3 is CASSQEPSGNYGYTF. The DNA of the CDR3 is TGTGCCAGCAGCCAAGAACCTTCGGGTAACTATGGCTACACCTTC.

The V and J genes are TRBV11-2 and TRBJ2-1; 12 bases match TRBD2. The CDR3 sequence is 16 residues long. Trimming removed 1 base from V and 7 bases from J; junction bases left unmatched: 5. Germline CDR1 and CDR2: SGHAT and FQNNGV. The CDR3 sequence: CASSLVLAGGPNEQFF. The CDR3 region has the DNA TGTGCCAGCAGCTTAGTTCTAGCGGGGGGGCCAAATGAGCAGTTCTTC.

The J gene is TRBJ2-2, the V gene TRBV6-5; D is possibly TRBD2 (6 bases). V gave up 6 bases and J gave up 4 bases, with 9 bases separating them. The V gene's germline CDR1 is MNHEY and CDR2 SVGAGI. The CDR3 sequence is 13 residues long. The CDR3 DNA follows: TGTGCCAGCAGAAGGGAGGCCACCGGGGAGCTGTTTTTT. Translation gives CASRREATGELFF.

The chain carries TRBV11-2 and TRBJ1-6; 8 bases fit TRBD1. CDR3 length: 13 residues. Germline CDR1 is SGHAT and CDR2 is FQNNGV. J lost 15 bases, V lost 5 bases, and 9 bases had no gene match. CDR3: CASSLSRGPILHF. The DNA for the CDR3 is TGTGCCAGCAGCCTCTCCAGGGGGCCCATCCTCCACTTT.

The V gene is TRBV18, the J gene TRBJ2-5; no definite D call. Deletions cut 2 bases from V and 2 bases from J, with 6 bases between. The germline gives CDR1 KGHSH, CDR2 LQKENI. CDR3 length: 13 amino acids. The CDR3 is CASSPTLQETQYF. The DNA of the CDR3 is TGTGCCAGCTCACCAACCCTACAAGAGACCCAGTACTTC. Together with reference TRBV18 and TRBJ2-5, the CDR3 gives the full variable domain: NAGVMQNPRHLVRRRGQEARLRCSPMKGHSHVYWYRQLPEEGLKFMVYLQKENIIDESGMPKERFSAEFPKEGPSILRIQQVVRGDSAAYFCASSPTLQETQYFGPGTRLLVL.

This rearrangement joins TRBV4-2 to TRBJ1-4, with D uncertain. The CDR3 consists of 15 residues. Trimming shortened V by 4 bases and J by 3 bases, and 12 bases separated the two germline ends. CDR1 and CDR2 from the germline V gene are LGHNA and YNFKEQ. CDR3: CASSPTTSPNEKLFF. Here the CDR3 DNA reads TGTGCCAGCAGCCCCACGACAAGTCCTAATGAAAAACTGTTTTTT.

This sequence joins TRBV7-6 and TRBJ2-7; 7 positions match TRBD2. Per germline, CDR1 SGHVS and CDR2 FNYEAQ. The CDR3 consists of 15 residues. V dropped 5 bases and J dropped 0; count of bases not matched to a gene: 7. CDR3 in amino acids: CASSANPGGSYEQYV. The CDR3 coding sequence is TGTGCCAGCAGCGCAAACCCGGGGGGCTCCTACGAGCAGTACGTC.

The genes are TRBV5-1 and TRBJ2-1; D might be TRBD2 (6 bases). CDR3 length: 14 residues. V was clipped by 0 bases and J by 3 bases, with 7 bases between them. From germline, CDR1 is SGHRS and CDR2 YFSETQ. Here the CDR3 DNA reads TGCGCCAGCAGCTTGGCGGGGGACTACAATGAGCAGTTCTTC. Encoded protein: CASSLAGDYNEQFF.

The CDR3 reads CASSAGQEENTEAFF. The CDR3 DNA reads as TGCGCCAGCAGCGCCGGACAGGAAGAGAACACTGAAGCTTTCTTT. The chain is built from TRBV5-1 and TRBJ1-1, with 7 bases fitting TRBD1. This CDR3 contains 15 residues. Germline V gives CDR1 SGHRS, CDR2 YFSETQ. J was trimmed by 1 base and V by 4 bases; bases with no gene match: 7.

The V gene is TRBV3-1 (or the pseudogene TRBV3-2), the J gene TRBJ1-4, with D possibly being TRBD1 (6 bases). The V and J ends lost 0 bases and 4 bases respectively, with 15 bases between them. CDR1 and CDR2 from the germline V gene are LGHDT and YNNKEL (reference sequence). This CDR3 is built from 17 residues. The CDR3 region is CASSQDRRQAVNEKLFF. The CDR3 DNA reads TGTGCCAGCAGCCAAGATCGTAGACAGGCAGTTAATGAAAAACTGTTTTTT.